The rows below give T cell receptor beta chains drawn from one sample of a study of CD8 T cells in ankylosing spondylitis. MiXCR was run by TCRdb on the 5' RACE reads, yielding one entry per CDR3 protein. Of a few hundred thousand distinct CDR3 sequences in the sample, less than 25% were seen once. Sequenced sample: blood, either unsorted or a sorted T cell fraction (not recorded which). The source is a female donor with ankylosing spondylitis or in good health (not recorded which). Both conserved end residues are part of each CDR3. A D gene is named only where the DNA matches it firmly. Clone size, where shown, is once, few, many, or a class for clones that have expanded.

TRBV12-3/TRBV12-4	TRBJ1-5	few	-	CATGRPGGPQHF	TGTGCCACCGGCCGTCCCGGTGGGCCCCAGCATTTT
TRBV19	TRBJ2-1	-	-	CASSIGGRWNEQFF	TGTGCCAGTAGTATAGGGGGTAGGTGGAATGAGCAGTTCTTC
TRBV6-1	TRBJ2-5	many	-	CASSLLPLTETQYF	TGTGCCAGCAGCCTACTGCCTTTGACCGAGACCCAGTACTTC
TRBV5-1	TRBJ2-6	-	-	CASSYGVTGANVLTF	TGCGCCAGCAGCTACGGGGTAACTGGGGCCAACGTCCTGACTTTC
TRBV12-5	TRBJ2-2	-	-	CASGLIPGRNTGELFF	TGTGCTAGTGGTTTGATCCCCGGGAGGAACACCGGGGAGCTGTTTTTT
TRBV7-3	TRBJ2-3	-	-	CASSLTGSLNPDTQYF	TGTGCCAGCAGCTTAACGGGGAGTTTGAATCCGGATACGCAGTATTTT
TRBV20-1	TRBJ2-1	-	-	CSATKGGGGPGYNEQFF	TGCAGTGCCACCAAGGGAGGGGGAGGGCCTGGTTACAATGAGCAGTTCTTC
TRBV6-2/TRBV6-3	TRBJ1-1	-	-	CASTLQGWNTEAFF	TGTGCCAGCACTCTCCAGGGATGGAACACTGAAGCTTTCTTT
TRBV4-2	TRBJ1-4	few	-	CASSQSVQGTRFF	TGTGCCAGCAGCCAGAGTGTACAGGGAACGCGATTTTTT
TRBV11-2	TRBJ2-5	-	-	CASSLRELTQYF	TGTGCCAGCAGCTTAAGGGAGCTGACCCAGTACTTC
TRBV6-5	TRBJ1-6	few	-	CASSYSIWGGSYNSPLHF	TGTGCCAGCAGTTACTCGATCTGGGGAGGCTCCTATAATTCACCCCTCCACTTT
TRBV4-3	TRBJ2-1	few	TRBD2	CASSPVRTSGSYEQFF	TGCGCCAGCAGCCCCGTACGGACTAGCGGGAGTTATGAGCAGTTCTTC
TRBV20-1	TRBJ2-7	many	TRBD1	CSARDGGRQGYEQYF	TGCAGTGCTAGAGATGGGGGTCGACAGGGCTACGAGCAGTACTTC
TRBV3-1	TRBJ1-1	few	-	CASSPGWGAQNTEAFF	TGTGCCAGCAGCCCTGGGTGGGGGGCCCAGAACACTGAAGCTTTCTTT
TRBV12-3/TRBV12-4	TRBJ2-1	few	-	CASSPLREGQFF	TGTGCCAGCAGTCCCCTTCGGGAAGGGCAGTTCTTC
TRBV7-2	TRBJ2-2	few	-	CASSEAKNTGELFF	TGTGCCAGCAGCGAGGCAAAGAACACCGGGGAGCTGTTTTTT
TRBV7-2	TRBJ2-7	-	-	CDSSLRGLSYEQYF	TGTGACAGCAGCTTAAGAGGACTGTCCTACGAGCAGTACTTC
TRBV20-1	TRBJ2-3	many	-	CSARERGTDTQYF	TGCAGTGCTAGAGAAAGGGGCACAGATACGCAGTATTTT